This TCR beta chain was captured by sequencing in a study of regulatory T cells in long-lasting Graves disease. Time point reported: newly diagnosed GD, antithyroid drugs for less than 3 months. The TCR library used RNA extracted from PBMCs. A note on this clonotype: Its antigen is not known.

General study findings and limits: Researchers examined only peripheral blood and not thyroid tissue. Persistent Graves' disease cases displayed lower TCR diversity than newly diagnosed ones.

The length of the CDR3 is 15 residues. V lost 4 bases to trimming and J lost 3 bases, with 16 bases between them. In germline, CDR1 is SGHKS, CDR2 YYEKEE (reference sequence). Combining iRepertoire HTBI primers with Arm-PCR of CDR3 regions, the authors built TCR beta libraries. TCRdb independently ran MiXCR on the multiplex PCR reads; one entry per CDR3 protein. The sample carries 550,000 to 700,000 distinct CDR3 sequences, about 16% recorded once. In addition, the sample was reused for a study of T cells in Graves' hyperthyroidism and ophthalmopathy.

Source: peripheral blood mononuclear cells (PBMCs), taken at new diagnosis, from a patient treated with antithyroid drugs. This chain joins TRBV5-5 and TRBJ1-1, with D tentatively TRBD1 (5 bases). This TCR was recovered from a young man with Graves disease. The CDR3 DNA follows: TGTGCCAGCAGCATCCGAAGGTGGGGGGACACTGAAGCTTTCTTT. This encodes CASSIRRWGDTEAFF.